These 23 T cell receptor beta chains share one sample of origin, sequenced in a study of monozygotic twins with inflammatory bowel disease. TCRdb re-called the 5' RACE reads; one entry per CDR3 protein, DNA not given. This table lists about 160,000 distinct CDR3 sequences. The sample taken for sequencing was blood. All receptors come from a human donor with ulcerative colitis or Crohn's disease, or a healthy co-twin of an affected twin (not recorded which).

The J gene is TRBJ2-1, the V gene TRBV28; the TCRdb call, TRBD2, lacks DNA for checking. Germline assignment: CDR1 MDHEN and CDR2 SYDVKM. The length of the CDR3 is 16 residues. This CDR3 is CASTRGLRHSYNEQFF.

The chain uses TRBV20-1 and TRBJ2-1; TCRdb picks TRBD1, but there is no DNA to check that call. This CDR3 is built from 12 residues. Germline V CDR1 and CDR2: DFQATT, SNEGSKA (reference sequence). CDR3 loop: CSARFQGRGQFF.

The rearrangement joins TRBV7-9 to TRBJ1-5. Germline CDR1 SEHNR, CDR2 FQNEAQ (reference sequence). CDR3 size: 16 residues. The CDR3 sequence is CASSPITGGDNQPQHF. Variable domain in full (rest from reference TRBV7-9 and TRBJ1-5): DTGVSQNPRHKITKRGQNVTFRCDPISEHNRLYWYRQTLGQGPEFLTYFQNEAQLEKSRLLSDRFSAERPKGSFSTLEIQRTEQGDSAMYLCASSPITGGDNQPQHFGDGTRLSIL.

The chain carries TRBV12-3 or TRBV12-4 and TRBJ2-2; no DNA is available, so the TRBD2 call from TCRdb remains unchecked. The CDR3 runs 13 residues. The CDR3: CASSLWETGELFF.

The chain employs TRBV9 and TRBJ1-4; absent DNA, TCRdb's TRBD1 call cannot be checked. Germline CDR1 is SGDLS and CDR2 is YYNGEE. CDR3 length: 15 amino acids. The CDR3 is CASTPGGAANEKLFF.

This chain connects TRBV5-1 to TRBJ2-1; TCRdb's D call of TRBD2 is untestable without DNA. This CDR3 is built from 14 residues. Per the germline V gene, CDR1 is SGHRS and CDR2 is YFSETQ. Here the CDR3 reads CASSGAGGYNEQFF.

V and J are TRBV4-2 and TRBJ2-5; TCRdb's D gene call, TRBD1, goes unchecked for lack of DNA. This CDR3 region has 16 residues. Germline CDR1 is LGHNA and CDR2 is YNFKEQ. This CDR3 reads CASSQKGQAFAETQYF.

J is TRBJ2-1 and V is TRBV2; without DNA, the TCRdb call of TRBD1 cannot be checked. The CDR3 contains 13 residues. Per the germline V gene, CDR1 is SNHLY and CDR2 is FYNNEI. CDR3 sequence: CASSESRAGEQFF.

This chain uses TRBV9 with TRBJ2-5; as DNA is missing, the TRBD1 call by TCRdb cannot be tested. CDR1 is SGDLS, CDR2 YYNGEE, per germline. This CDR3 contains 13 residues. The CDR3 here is CASSLRDMETQYF.

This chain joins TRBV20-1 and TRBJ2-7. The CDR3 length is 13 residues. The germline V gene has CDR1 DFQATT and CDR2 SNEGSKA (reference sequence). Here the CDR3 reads CSARATASYEQYF.

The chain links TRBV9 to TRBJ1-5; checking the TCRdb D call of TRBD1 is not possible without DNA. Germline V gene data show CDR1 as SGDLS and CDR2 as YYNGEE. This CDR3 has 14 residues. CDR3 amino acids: CASSVEPLNQPQHF.

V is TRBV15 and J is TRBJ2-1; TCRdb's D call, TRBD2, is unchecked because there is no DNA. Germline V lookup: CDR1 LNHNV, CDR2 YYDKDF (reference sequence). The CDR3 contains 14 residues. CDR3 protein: CATIETGGGNEQFF.

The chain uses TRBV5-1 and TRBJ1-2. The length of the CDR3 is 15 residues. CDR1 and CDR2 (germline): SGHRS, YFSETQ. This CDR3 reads CASSLAPEEGYGYTF.

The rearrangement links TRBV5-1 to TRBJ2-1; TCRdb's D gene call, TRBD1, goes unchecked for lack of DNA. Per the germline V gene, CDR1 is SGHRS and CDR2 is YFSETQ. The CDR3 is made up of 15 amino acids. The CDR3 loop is CASSYTGEPYNEQFF.

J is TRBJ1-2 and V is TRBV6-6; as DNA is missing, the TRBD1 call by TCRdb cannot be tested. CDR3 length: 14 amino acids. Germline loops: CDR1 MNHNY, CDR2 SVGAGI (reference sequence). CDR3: CASTQPTGNYGYTF.

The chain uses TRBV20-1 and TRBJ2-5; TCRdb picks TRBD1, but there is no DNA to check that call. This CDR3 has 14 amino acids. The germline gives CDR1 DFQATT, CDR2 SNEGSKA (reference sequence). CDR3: CSGGGSQHGETQYF.

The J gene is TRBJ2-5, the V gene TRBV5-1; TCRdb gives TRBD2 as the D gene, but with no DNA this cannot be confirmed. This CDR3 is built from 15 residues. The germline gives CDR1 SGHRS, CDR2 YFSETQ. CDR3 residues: CASSLGGTTQETQYF.

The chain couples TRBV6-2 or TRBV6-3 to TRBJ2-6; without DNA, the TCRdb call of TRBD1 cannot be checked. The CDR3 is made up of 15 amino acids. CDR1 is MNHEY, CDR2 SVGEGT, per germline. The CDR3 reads CASSYAGDGANVLTF.

CDR3 region: CASSTSGTAYNEQFF. This chain uses TRBV27 with TRBJ2-1; the D call from TCRdb, TRBD2, cannot be confirmed without DNA. The V gene's germline CDR1 is MNHEY and CDR2 SMNVEV (reference sequence). CDR3 size: 15 residues.

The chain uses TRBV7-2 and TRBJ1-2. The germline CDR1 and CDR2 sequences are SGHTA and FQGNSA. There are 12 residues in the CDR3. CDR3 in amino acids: CASSLQQSYYTF.

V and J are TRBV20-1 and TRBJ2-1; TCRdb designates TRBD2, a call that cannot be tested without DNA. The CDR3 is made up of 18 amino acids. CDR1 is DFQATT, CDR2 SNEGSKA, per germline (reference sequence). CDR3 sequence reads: CSARLGGLAGPRYNEQFF.

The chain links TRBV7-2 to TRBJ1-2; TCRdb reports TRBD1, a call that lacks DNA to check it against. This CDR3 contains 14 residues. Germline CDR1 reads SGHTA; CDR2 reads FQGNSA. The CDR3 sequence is CASSRGSPPYGYTF.

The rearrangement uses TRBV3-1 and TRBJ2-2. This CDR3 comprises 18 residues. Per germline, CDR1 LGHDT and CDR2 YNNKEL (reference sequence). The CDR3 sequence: CASSQAKVSLAVTGELFF.